The 21 T cell receptor beta chains listed next were all sequenced from one sample in a study of blood T cell repertoires in COVID-19. The assay was immunoSEQ multiplex PCR, and TCRdb's table has in-frame clones only and misses some. In the table there are 75,000 to 100,000 clones, 75% to 85% of which are singletons. Sequenced input: peripheral blood. The receptors come from a man between 70 and 80 years old with acute or convalescent COVID-19.

This clone was seen a few times. The V and J genes are TRBV28 and TRBJ1-1, with D possibly matching TRBD1 (6 bases). The V gene's germline CDR1 is MDHEN and CDR2 SYDVKM. The CDR3 totals 15 residues. V lost 6 bases and J lost 0, with 14 bases in between. CDR3 sequence (DNA): TGTGCCAGCAGGCAACTCGGACAGTTGAACACTGAAGCTTTCTTT. Translation: CASRQLGQLNTEAFF.

V usage is TRBV5-8 and J usage is TRBJ2-7; 11 bases are a match to TRBD1. In germline, CDR1 is SGHTS, CDR2 YDEGEE. CDR3 size: 14 residues. Trimming at V came to 4 bases and at J to 3 bases, leaving 3 bases not matched to a gene. The CDR3 loop is CASSQGQGVYEQYF. In DNA form, the CDR3 reads TGTGCCAGCAGCCAGGGACAGGGGGTCTACGAGCAGTACTTC.

This clone showed up just a few times. The chain employs TRBV9 and TRBJ1-6, with D tentatively TRBD1 (5 bases). V lost 0 bases and J 7 bases, leaving 8 bases between the germline ends. This CDR3 region has 14 residues. Germline CDR1 SGDLS, CDR2 YYNGEE. CDR3 bases: TGTGCCAGCAGCGTAGACGGGGGAAATTCACCCCTCCACTTT. Its translation is CASSVDGGNSPLHF.

The genes are TRBV19 and TRBJ2-7; TRBD2 matches 10 bases. This CDR3 comprises 15 residues. Germline V gives CDR1 LNHDA, CDR2 SQIVND (reference sequence). V gave up 3 bases and J gave up 4 bases; unmatched junction bases: 6. The CDR3 loop reads CASSIPSGRSYEQYF. Here the CDR3 DNA reads TGTGCCAGTAGTATTCCTAGCGGGAGAAGTTACGAGCAGTACTTC.

The chain couples TRBV2 to TRBJ2-5; 10 nucleotides match TRBD1. Germline CDR1 and CDR2: SNHLY and FYNNEI. CDR3 length: 15 amino acids. In DNA, the CDR3 is TGTGCTAACACCCGACAGGGGGCCGTGGGAGAGACCCAGTACTTC. This encodes CANTRQGAVGETQYF.

The rearrangement links TRBV9 to TRBJ2-1; D possibly corresponds to TRBD2 (5 bases). Germline V gives CDR1 SGDLS, CDR2 YYNGEE. Trimming removed 0 bases from V and 1 base from J, with 17 bases in between. There are 18 residues in the CDR3. This CDR3 is CASSVEERWGVSYNEQFF. As DNA, the CDR3 is TGTGCCAGCAGCGTAGAAGAGAGGTGGGGAGTTTCCTACAATGAGCAGTTCTTC.

This chain uses TRBV2 with TRBJ1-2; TRBD1 is a possible D gene (6 bases). V shed 8 bases and J shed 3 bases, with 13 bases lying between them. CDR1 is SNHLY, CDR2 FYNNEI, per germline. The CDR3 has 13 amino acids. CDR3 in DNA: TGTGCCAGCCTATCGGGGGGCGACTATGGCTACACCTTC. It yields the protein CASLSGGDYGYTF.

J is TRBJ1-2 and V is TRBV5-1, with D hard to call. The CDR3 consists of 13 residues. The germline gives CDR1 SGHRS, CDR2 YFSETQ. Trimming removed 1 base from V and 1 base from J, with 5 bases in between. CDR3 nucleotides: TGCGCCAGCAGCTTGCAGGATAACTATGGCTACACCTTC. This gives the protein CASSLQDNYGYTF.

This clone was seen at least ten times. The V and J genes are TRBV5-1 and TRBJ1-3; TRBD1 agrees at 10 bases. The V gene's germline CDR1 is SGHRS and CDR2 YFSETQ. The CDR3 covers 15 residues. Trimming cost V 4 bases and J 4 bases; bases outside gene matches: 5. The chain's CDR3 is CASSPGQGPGNTIYF. The DNA for the CDR3 is TGCGCCAGCAGCCCGGGACAGGGGCCCGGAAACACCATATATTTT. Full variable domain (rest looked up from reference TRBV5-1 and TRBJ1-3): KAGVTQTPRYLIKTRGQQVTLSCSPISGHRSVSWYQQTPGQGLQFLFEYFSETQRNKGNFPGRFSGRQFSNSRSEMNVSTLELGDSALYLCASSPGQGPGNTIYFGEGSWLTVV.

J is TRBJ2-7 and V is TRBV12-3 or TRBV12-4, with 8 positions matching TRBD1. The CDR3 sequence is 13 residues long. The V and J ends lost 6 bases and 5 bases, in that order; junction bases with no gene match: 6. The CDR3 nucleotides read TGTGCCAGCAGGAGGACAGGGTCCCACGAGCAGTACTTC. The encoded protein is CASRRTGSHEQYF.

The V call is TRBV5-1, the J call TRBJ2-7, with TRBD2 matching over 13 bases. Germline V CDR1 and CDR2: SGHRS, YFSETQ. There are 14 residues in the CDR3. After removal of 5 bases from V and 6 bases from J, the junction contained 5 bases not matched to a gene. The CDR3 region has the DNA TGCGCCAGCAGAACTAGCGGGAGGGCCGCCGAGCAGTACTTC. This sequence encodes CASRTSGRAAEQYF. Using reference TRBV5-1 and TRBJ2-7 for the parts outside the CDR3, the full variable domain is KAGVTQTPRYLIKTRGQQVTLSCSPISGHRSVSWYQQTPGQGLQFLFEYFSETQRNKGNFPGRFSGRQFSNSRSEMNVSTLELGDSALYLCASRTSGRAAEQYFGPGTRLTVT.

The V call is TRBV30, the J call TRBJ2-7; TRBD2 might be the D (6 bases). The germline V gene encodes CDR1 GTSNPN and CDR2 SVGIG (reference sequence). The CDR3 is 14 amino acids. Trimming removed 1 base at V and 0 bases at J, with 10 bases between. This CDR3 reads CAWSGGGSSYEQYF. CDR3 bases: TGTGCCTGGAGTGGTGGAGGGAGCTCCTACGAGCAGTACTTC.

V is TRBV5-1 and J is TRBJ2-1; 9 nucleotides match TRBD2. Germline assignment: CDR1 SGHRS and CDR2 YFSETQ. The CDR3 has 15 amino acids. The ends lost 0 bases at V and 8 bases at J; junction bases unmatched: 6. For the CDR3, the DNA is TGCGCCAGCAGCTTGGAAGGCGGGAGGGCCTATGAGCAGTTCTTC. This encodes CASSLEGGRAYEQFF.

This chain joins TRBV20-1 and TRBJ2-1; D is unresolved. The CDR3 sequence is 11 residues long. With 6 bases removed from V and 3 bases from J, the gap between germline ends came to 6 bases. Germline V gives CDR1 DFQATT, CDR2 SNEGSKA (reference sequence). The CDR3 sequence: CSAPYYNEQFF. CDR3 nucleotide sequence: TGCAGTGCCCCCTACTACAATGAGCAGTTCTTC.

The chain links TRBV29-1 to TRBJ2-3; 8 bases agree with TRBD2. Losses at the gene ends were 2 bases for V and 1 base for J; bases not matched to a gene: 8. The CDR3 totals 16 residues. The germline V gene encodes CDR1 SQVTM and CDR2 ANQGSEA. The CDR3 protein is CSVESRAGAGTDTQYF. CDR3 DNA sequence: TGCAGCGTTGAATCCCGAGCGGGAGCAGGCACAGATACGCAGTATTTT.

The chain carries TRBV6-6 and TRBJ2-3; 10 nucleotides align to TRBD2. After removal of 9 bases from V and 4 bases from J, the junction contained 7 bases not matched to a gene. Germline V gene lookup returns CDR1 MNHNY and CDR2 SVGAGI (reference sequence). The CDR3 has 14 amino acids. The CDR3 sequence is CASLAGVRADTQYF. The CDR3 nucleotides read TGTGCCAGTCTAGCGGGAGTGAGGGCAGATACGCAGTATTTT.

This clone was detected only a few times. The chain employs TRBV21-1 and TRBJ2-7; the table calls TRBD1, which could not be checked here. TRBV21-1 is recorded as a pseudogene. The CDR3 extends over 16 amino acids. CDR3: CASSKVEDRGPYEQYF. CDR3 in DNA: TGTGCCAGCAGCAAAGTTGAGGACAGGGGTCCCTACGAGCAGTACTTC.

This clone was seen repeatedly, ten times or more. The gene calls are TRBV27 and TRBJ2-1, with 14 bases identical to TRBD2. The CDR3 has 18 residues. Trimming took 5 bases from V and 1 from J; bases not matched to a gene: 7. CDR1 and CDR2 (germline): MNHEY, SMNVEV (reference sequence). CDR3 DNA sequence: TGTGCCAGCAGTCCCTTGGGGACTAGCGGGAGTTCCTACAATGAGCAGTTCTTC. It specifies CASSPLGTSGSSYNEQFF.

This clone was seen a single time. The chain is built from TRBV6-5 and TRBJ2-5; no reliable D call. Germline V gene sequence: CDR1 MNHEY, CDR2 SVGAGI. Trimming took 0 bases from V and 5 from J, leaving 13 bases between them. The CDR3 runs to 15 residues. CDR3 region: CASSYSFLETETQYF. CDR3 nucleotide sequence: TGTGCCAGCAGTTACTCGTTCCTGGAGACGGAGACCCAGTACTTC.

This clone was seen a few times. CDR3 bases: TGTGCCAGCAGCGTAGGGGGGGAAACTGAAGCTTTCTTT. Amino acid sequence: CASSVGGETEAFF. This chain connects TRBV9 to TRBJ1-1, with D tentatively TRBD1 (5 bases). The CDR3 is made up of 13 amino acids. Germline CDR1 and CDR2: SGDLS and YYNGEE. Trimming shortened V by 0 bases and J by 5 bases, and 8 bases separated the two germline ends.

This sequence joins TRBV9 and TRBJ1-3, with 9 positions matching TRBD1. In germline, CDR1 is SGDLS, CDR2 YYNGEE. The CDR3 runs to 15 residues. The trim removed 3 bases at V and 4 bases at J, leaving 5 bases unmatched. The DNA for the CDR3 is TGTGCCAGCAGCGAATCCGGGACAGGGGGAAACACCATATATTTT. Translating gives CASSESGTGGNTIYF.